The 20 T cell receptor beta chains reported below all come from one sample, sequenced in a study of blood T cell repertoires in COVID-19. The repertoire was sequenced with immunoSEQ multiplex PCR; TCRdb's copy has only in-frame clones and lacks some. Among fewer than 40,000 clones listed, about 82% were seen once. What was sequenced was peripheral blood. All receptors derive from a human donor in a cohort sampled during active COVID-19.

The DNA of the CDR3 is TGTGCCAGTACCAGCCGTAGACCGACGTCAGGCACTGAAGCTTTCTTT. Amino acid sequence: CASTSRRPTSGTEAFF. This chain links TRBV7-9 with TRBJ1-1, with D uncertain. This CDR3 has 16 residues. Germline V gene lookup returns CDR1 SEHNR and CDR2 FQNEAQ (reference sequence). Trimming left V 9 bases short and J 4 bases short, with 24 bases between.

The chain combines TRBV30 with TRBJ1-1, with no clear D. Germline V CDR1 and CDR2: GTSNPN, SVGIG (reference sequence). The germline V and J ends were trimmed by 8 bases and 0 bases, with 10 bases remaining between them. The length of the CDR3 is 12 residues. DNA of the CDR3: TGTGCCAGCAGGCAATTGAACACTGAAGCTTTCTTT. This gives the protein CASRQLNTEAFF.

The chain is built from TRBV5-6 and TRBJ2-7; possibly TRBD2 for D (5 bases). The CDR3 consists of 13 residues. The germline V gene encodes CDR1 SGHDT and CDR2 YYEEEE. Trimming removed 4 bases from V and 1 base from J, with 9 bases in between. The CDR3 DNA reads TGTGCCAGCAGCCAGCGGTGGTCCTACGAGCAGTACTTC. The encoded protein is CASSQRWSYEQYF.

The V gene is TRBV6-1, the J gene TRBJ2-5; possible D gene TRBD2, 5 bases. The germline V gene encodes CDR1 MNHNS and CDR2 SASEGT. The CDR3 consists of 16 residues. The V and J ends lost 0 bases and 5 bases respectively, with 16 bases between them. The CDR3 nucleotides are TGTGCCAGCAGTGAAGCGCTTCGGGGAAAAAGGGAGACCCAGTACTTC. Its translation: CASSEALRGKRETQYF.

This chain connects TRBV3-1 (or the pseudogene TRBV3-2) to TRBJ1-2, with D possibly TRBD1 on 5 matching bases. Deletions cut 4 bases from V and 8 bases from J, with 11 bases between. CDR3 length: 12 residues. CDR1 is LGHDT, CDR2 YNNKEL, per germline (reference sequence). The CDR3 spells CASSPRGVGYTF. CDR3 DNA: TGTGCCAGCAGCCCCCGGGGGGTGGGCTACACCTTC.

The chain joins TRBV6-6 to TRBJ1-1, with D possibly TRBD1 on 5 matching bases. CDR1 and CDR2 (germline): MNHNY, SVGAGI (reference sequence). Trimming left V 7 bases short and J 7 bases short, with 13 bases between. The CDR3 consists of 12 residues. The CDR3 spells CASKGQGGEAFF. CDR3 nucleotide sequence: TGTGCCAGCAAAGGGCAGGGTGGTGAAGCTTTCTTT.

Judged by abundance, this clone is medium-sized. The DNA for the CDR3 is TGTGCCAGCAGCTCGGGACAGGGAGACGTTAACACCATATATTTT. Translated: CASSSGQGDVNTIYF. The V call is TRBV7-9, the J call TRBJ1-3, with TRBD1 identical over 9 bases. J was trimmed by 7 bases and V by 4 bases; bases with no gene match: 8. The CDR3 is 15 residues long. Germline-derived CDR1 and CDR2 are SEHNR and FQNEAQ (reference sequence).

The chain employs TRBV15 and TRBJ2-1, with 7 bases lining up with TRBD2. Losses at the gene ends were 5 bases for V and 7 bases for J; bases not matched to a gene: 8. Per the germline V gene, CDR1 is LNHNV and CDR2 is YYDKDF (reference sequence). The CDR3 extends over 14 amino acids. CDR3: CATSRPSGGNEQFF. As DNA, the CDR3 is TGTGCCACCAGCCGCCCTAGCGGTGGGAATGAGCAGTTCTTC.

The chain is built from TRBV19 and TRBJ1-6, with 9 bases aligning to TRBD1. CDR3 length: 16 residues. J gave up 7 bases and V 9 bases, and 13 bases lay outside the gene matches. CDR1 is LNHDA and CDR2 is SQIVND in the germline V gene (reference sequence). CDR3 sequence reads: CASRPPTGGWNSPLHF. Written as DNA, the CDR3 is TGTGCCAGCCGTCCGCCGACAGGGGGATGGAATTCACCCCTCCACTTT.

The J gene is TRBJ1-1, the V gene TRBV5-1; D is uncertain. Per germline, CDR1 SGHRS and CDR2 YFSETQ. V lost 3 bases to trimming and J lost 0 bases, with 9 bases between them. This CDR3 spans 14 amino acids. The CDR3 DNA reads as TGCGCCAGCAGCTCCGGGGTTGTGAACACTGAAGCTTTCTTT. This gives the protein CASSSGVVNTEAFF.

This clone appeared a single time. This rearrangement joins TRBV6-5 to TRBJ2-1, with 10 bases aligning to TRBD1. The germline V gene has CDR1 MNHEY and CDR2 SVGAGI. The CDR3 length is 15 residues. Trimming removed 4 bases from V and 6 bases from J; junction bases left unmatched: 6. The CDR3 sequence is CASSLSGTGVNEQFF. CDR3 DNA sequence: TGTGCCAGCAGTTTATCCGGGACAGGGGTCAATGAGCAGTTCTTC.

V is TRBV27 and J is TRBJ2-2, with D possibly TRBD1 on 6 matching bases. Trimming shortened V by 4 bases and J by 4 bases, and 16 bases separated the two germline ends. The length of the CDR3 is 16 residues. Germline CDR1 is MNHEY and CDR2 is SMNVEV (reference sequence). The CDR3 is CASSSLPTGLTGELFF. The CDR3, as DNA: TGTGCCAGCAGTTCCCTTCCGACAGGACTCACCGGGGAGCTGTTTTTT.

The rearrangement links TRBV3-1 (or the pseudogene TRBV3-2) to TRBJ2-7, with D tentatively TRBD1 (6 bases). Germline V gene data show CDR1 as LGHDT and CDR2 as YNNKEL (reference sequence). The CDR3 spans 21 residues. V was clipped by 0 bases and J by 2 bases, with 29 bases between them. For the CDR3, the DNA is TGTGCCAGCAGCCAAGATGTGCGGCCGCTTCGATCCGGGACACATCCCTACGAGCAGTACTTC. Its translation: CASSQDVRPLRSGTHPYEQYF.

The V and J genes are TRBV19 and TRBJ1-5; 7 bases are a match to TRBD1. J gave up 3 bases and V 7 bases, and 3 bases lay outside the gene matches. CDR3 length: 13 residues. Per germline, CDR1 LNHDA and CDR2 SQIVND (reference sequence). The DNA for the CDR3 is TGTGCCAGTACGGGACAGTTCAATCAGCCCCAGCATTTT. This gives the protein CASTGQFNQPQHF.

The gene calls are TRBV12-5 and TRBJ2-7; 10 nucleotides align to TRBD2. The germline CDR1 and CDR2 sequences are LGHNT and FRNRAP. The V gene end was trimmed by 6 bases and the J gene end by 2 bases; junction bases not matched to a gene: 4. The CDR3 has 14 amino acids. The CDR3 here is CASGPTSGAYEQYF. The CDR3 nucleotides read TGTGCTAGTGGACCCACTAGCGGGGCCTACGAGCAGTACTTC. The full variable domain, in which reference TRBV12-5 and TRBJ2-7 provide the parts outside the CDR3, is DARVTQTPRHKVTEMGQEVTMRCQPILGHNTVFWYRQTMMQGLELLAYFRNRAPLDDSGMPKDRFSAEMPDATLATLKIQPSEPRDSAVYFCASGPTSGAYEQYFGPGTRLTVT.

This clone showed up just once. The V call is TRBV19, the J call TRBJ1-2; 8 positions match TRBD1. The CDR3 is made up of 14 amino acids. CDR1 and CDR2 (germline): LNHDA, SQIVND (reference sequence). V shed 6 bases, J shed 2 bases, and the junction held 5 bases outside the gene matches. The CDR3 loop reads CASSNDRGNYGYTF. The CDR3, as DNA: TGTGCCAGTAGCAACGACAGGGGAAACTATGGCTACACCTTC. Full variable domain (outside the CDR3, taken from reference TRBV19 and TRBJ1-2): DGGITQSPKYLFRKEGQNVTLSCEQNLNHDAMYWYRQDPGQGLRLIYYSQIVNDFQKGDIAEGYSVSREKKESFPLTVTSAQKNPTAFYLCASSNDRGNYGYTFGSGTRLTVV.

The chain combines TRBV9 with TRBJ2-1; 13 nucleotides align to TRBD2. Germline trimming cut 4 bases from V and 3 bases from J; bases unmatched to any gene: 13. The CDR3 loop spans 19 amino acids. Germline V gene sequence: CDR1 SGDLS, CDR2 YYNGEE. The CDR3 nucleotides read TGTGCCAGCAGCTCTAGGACTAGCGGGGGTCAGGGTAGCTACAATGAGCAGTTCTTC. Translated, it gives CASSSRTSGGQGSYNEQFF.

V usage is TRBV13 and J usage is TRBJ2-2, with a possible D match to TRBD2 (7 bases). V lost 2 bases and J lost 5, with 15 bases in between. Germline V lookup: CDR1 PRHDT, CDR2 FYEKMQ (reference sequence). The CDR3 has 16 residues. The CDR3 DNA reads TGTGCCAGCAGCTTAATGACGGGGGGCGGGACCGGGGAGCTGTTTTTT. This sequence encodes CASSLMTGGGTGELFF.

The chain combines TRBV5-1 with TRBJ1-1; 9 bases are shared with TRBD1. J lost 4 bases, V lost 0 bases, and 4 bases had no gene match. The CDR3 consists of 15 residues. CDR1 and CDR2 (germline): SGHRS, YFSETQ. This chain's CDR3 is CASSLAKTGGTEAFF. Written as DNA, the CDR3 is TGCGCCAGCAGCTTGGCCAAGACAGGGGGCACTGAAGCTTTCTTT.

The chain joins TRBV10-3 to TRBJ1-2; D gene unclear. Trimming took 10 bases from V and 2 from J, leaving 11 bases between them. The CDR3 length is 12 residues. CDR1 and CDR2 (germline): ENHRY, SYGVKD. The CDR3 nucleotides read TGTGCCACCACAAGGGAGAACTATGGCTACACCTTC. This sequence encodes CATTRENYGYTF.